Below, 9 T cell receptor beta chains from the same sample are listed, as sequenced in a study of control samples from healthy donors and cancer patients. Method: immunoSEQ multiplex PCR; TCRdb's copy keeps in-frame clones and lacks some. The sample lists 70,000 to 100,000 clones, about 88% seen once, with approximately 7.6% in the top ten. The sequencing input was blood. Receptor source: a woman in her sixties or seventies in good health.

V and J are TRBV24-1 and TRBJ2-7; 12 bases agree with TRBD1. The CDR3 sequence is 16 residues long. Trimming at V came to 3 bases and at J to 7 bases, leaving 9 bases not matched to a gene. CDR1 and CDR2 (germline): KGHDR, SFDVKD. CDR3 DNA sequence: TGTGCCACCAGTGATAACTGGGACAGGGGGCCGGGAGAGCAGTACTTC. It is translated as CATSDNWDRGPGEQYF.

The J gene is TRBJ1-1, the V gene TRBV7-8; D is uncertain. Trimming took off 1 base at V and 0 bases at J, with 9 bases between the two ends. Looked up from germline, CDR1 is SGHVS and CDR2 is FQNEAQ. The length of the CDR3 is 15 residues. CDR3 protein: CASSLEGRLNTEAFF. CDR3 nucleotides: TGTGCCAGCAGCTTAGAAGGCAGACTGAACACTGAAGCTTTCTTT.

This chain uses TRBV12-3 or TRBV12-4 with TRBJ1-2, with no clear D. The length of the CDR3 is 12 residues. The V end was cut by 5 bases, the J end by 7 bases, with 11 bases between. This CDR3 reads CASSLGLAGYTF. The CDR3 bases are TGTGCCAGCAGTCTCGGTCTGGCTGGCTACACCTTC.

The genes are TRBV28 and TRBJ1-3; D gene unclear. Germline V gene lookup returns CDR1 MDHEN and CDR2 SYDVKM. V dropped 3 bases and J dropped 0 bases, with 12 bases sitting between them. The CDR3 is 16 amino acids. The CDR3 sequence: CASSFSDSLSGNTIYF. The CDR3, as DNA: TGTGCCAGCAGTTTTTCGGACTCTCTCTCTGGAAACACCATATATTTT.

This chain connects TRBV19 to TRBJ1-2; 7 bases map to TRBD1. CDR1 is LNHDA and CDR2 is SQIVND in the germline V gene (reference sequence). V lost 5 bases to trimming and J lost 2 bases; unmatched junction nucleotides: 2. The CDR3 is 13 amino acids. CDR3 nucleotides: TGTGCCAGTAGTCAGACAGGGAACTATGGCTACACCTTC. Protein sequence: CASSQTGNYGYTF.

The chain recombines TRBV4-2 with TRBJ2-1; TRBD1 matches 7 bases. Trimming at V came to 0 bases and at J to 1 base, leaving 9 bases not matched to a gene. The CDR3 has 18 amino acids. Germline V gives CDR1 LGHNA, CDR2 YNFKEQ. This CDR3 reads CASSQDSPDRESYNEQFF. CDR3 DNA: TGTGCCAGCAGCCAAGATTCCCCCGACAGGGAATCCTACAATGAGCAGTTCTTC.

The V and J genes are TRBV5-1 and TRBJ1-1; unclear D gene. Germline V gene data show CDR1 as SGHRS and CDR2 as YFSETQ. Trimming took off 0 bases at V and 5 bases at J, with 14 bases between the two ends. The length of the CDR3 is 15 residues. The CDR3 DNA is TGCGCCAGCAGCTTGGATGGCCCCGGAGGGACTGAAGCTTTCTTT. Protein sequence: CASSLDGPGGTEAFF.

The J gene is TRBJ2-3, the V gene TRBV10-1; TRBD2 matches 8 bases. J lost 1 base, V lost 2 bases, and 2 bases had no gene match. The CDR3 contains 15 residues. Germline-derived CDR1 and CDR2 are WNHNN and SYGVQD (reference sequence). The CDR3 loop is CASSETSGRTDTQYF. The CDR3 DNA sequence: TGCGCCAGCAGTGAGACTAGCGGACGCACAGATACGCAGTATTTT.

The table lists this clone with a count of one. This CDR3 is CASSQALEQYF. The CDR3 nucleotides read TGTGCCAGCAGTCAGGCACTTGAGCAGTACTTC. The genes are TRBV6-2 or TRBV6-3 and TRBJ2-7; D gene uncertain. V gave up 5 bases and J gave up 7 bases, with 9 bases separating them. The CDR3 covers 11 residues. Per germline, CDR1 MNHEY and CDR2 SVGEGT.